The T cell receptor beta chain described here comes from a study of siplizumab effects on memory and regulatory T cells. General observations from the study: The study found that mappable alloreactive CD4+ clones averaged around 69% Treg-derived with siplizumab and around 25% in controls. There appeared to be greater diversity in naive T cells than in memory cells, and naive T cells seemed major contributors to the alloresponse. Siplizumab significantly decreased alloreactive sequences from unstimulated CD4+ memory cells.

The CDR3 runs to 12 residues. The ends were cut back, 5 bases at V and 1 base at J, with 8 bases in the middle. Germline V CDR1 and CDR2: SQVTM, ANQGSEA. Around 10^5 TCR templates per sample were sequenced. This table comes from immunoSEQ multiplex PCR, and its TCRdb copy is limited to in-frame clones, with some not included. The sample contains over 65,000 clones, 93% of which appear only once. As for this clone: Its antigen is undetermined.

J is TRBJ1-1 and V is TRBV29-1; D not certain. The receptor comes from a human donor in good health. The specimen sequenced was CD8+ T cells sorted from blood. The CDR3 nucleotides read TGCAGCGTTTTGGACGGGAACACTGAAGCTTTCTTT. It is translated as CSVLDGNTEAFF.